The 24 T cell receptor beta chains in this list originate from one sample, sequenced in a study of T cell clonality in common variable immunodeficiency. The data were produced by immunoSEQ multiplex PCR, yet TCRdb's version contains in-frame clones alone and is incomplete. The sample offers about 60,000 clones and no singletons, the top ten holding 1.7%. The sample taken for sequencing was peripheral blood mononuclear cells. The source of these receptors is a person aged 18-70 years in good health.

This clone has a count of ten or more. Read coverage stops 3 residues before the CDR3 terminus; the germline J gene supplies the remainder. The rearrangement joins TRBV5-1 to TRBJ1-1; D is possibly TRBD1 (6 bases). CDR1 is SGHRS, CDR2 YFSETQ, per germline. Deletions cut 4 bases from V and 3 bases from J, with 10 bases between. The CDR3 has 13 amino acids. This CDR3 reads CASSLNRDTEAFF. Incomplete CDR3 DNA: TGCGCCAGCAGCCTGAACAGGGACACTGAA.

In this sample, this clone turned up many times. The read ends 3 residues shy of where the CDR3 ends; the end is completed using the germline J gene. The chain links TRBV18 to TRBJ2-5, with D possibly matching TRBD2 (5 bases). Between the trimmed V and J ends, which lost 2 bases and 2 bases, there was a span of 12 bases. Germline lookup yields CDR1 KGHSH and CDR2 LQKENI. The CDR3 totals 15 residues. The CDR3 region is CASSPVSGDQETQYF. The sequenced CDR3 bases are TGTGCCAGCTCACCAGTGTCCGGGGATCAAGAGACC. Based on the CDR3 plus reference TRBV18 and TRBJ2-5, the full variable domain is NAGVMQNPRHLVRRRGQEARLRCSPMKGHSHVYWYRQLPEEGLKFMVYLQKENIIDESGMPKERFSAEFPKEGPSILRIQQVVRGDSAAYFCASSPVSGDQETQYFGPGTRLLVL.

This clone came up many times. The read falls 3 residues short of the CDR3 end, and the missing part is taken from the germline J gene. The rearrangement joins TRBV30 to TRBJ1-2; tentative D call: TRBD1 (6 bases). Germline V gene sequence: CDR1 GTSNPN, CDR2 SVGIG (reference sequence). The CDR3 loop spans 12 amino acids. V gave up 4 bases and J gave up 6 bases, with 12 bases separating them. CDR3 DNA, as far as it was read: TGTGCCTGGACTGGGGGGGCAAATGGC. Residues: CAWTGGANG. In full, the CDR3 is CAWTGGANGYTF.

This clone was seen repeatedly, ten times or more. The CDR3 end falls 3 residues outside the read, so it is completed with the germline J gene. This chain connects TRBV2 to TRBJ2-7; perhaps TRBD2 as D (5 bases). CDR1 is SNHLY, CDR2 FYNNEI, per germline. This CDR3 has 15 amino acids. V lost 4 bases and J 2 bases, leaving 15 bases between the germline ends. CDR3 DNA (partial): TGTGCCAGCAGTGTAAAGGTAGCGTTGGCCTACGAG. Its translation: CASSVKVALAYE. The entire CDR3 sequence reads CASSVKVALAYEQYF.

In this sample, this clone turned up many times. Read data end 3 residues before the CDR3 end; the end is taken from the germline J gene. The chain links TRBV14 to TRBJ2-3, with D possibly TRBD2 on 6 matching bases. From germline, CDR1 is SGHDN and CDR2 FVKESK. V was shortened by 0 bases and J by 0 bases, with 19 bases between the two germline ends. The CDR3 has 19 residues. The chain's CDR3 is CASSQDSPLGGASTDTQYF. The covered CDR3 bases are TGTGCCAGCAGCCAAGATTCCCCTTTGGGGGGAGCTAGCACAGATACG.

This clone was counted at least ten times. The CDR3 end lies 3 residues beyond the end of the read and is filled in from the germline J gene. The J gene is TRBJ2-3, the V gene TRBV10-1, with TRBD2 matching over 8 bases. Germline loops: CDR1 WNHNN, CDR2 SYGVQD (reference sequence). The V gene end was trimmed by 0 bases and the J gene end by 0 bases; junction bases not matched to a gene: 2. The CDR3 spans 16 residues. The chain's CDR3 is CASSESVAGSTDTQYF. The DNA read from the CDR3 is TGCGCCAGCAGTGAGTCAGTAGCGGGAAGCACAGATACG.

A remark on this clone: The missing CDR3 end, 3 residues past where the read stops, is filled in from the germline J gene. The chain is built from TRBV11-1 and TRBJ2-7; the match to TRBD1 covers 7 bases. The length of the CDR3 is 14 residues. Germline V gives CDR1 SGHAT, CDR2 FQDESV (reference sequence). V shed 5 bases, J shed 6 bases, and the junction held 10 bases outside the gene matches. CDR3 DNA (partial): TGTGCCAGCAGCCGGGACAGTGGATTTAGCGAG. Translating it yields CASSRDSGFSE. The CDR3 as a whole reads CASSRDSGFSEQYF.

This clone has a handful of counts. The CDR3 end falls 3 residues outside the read, so it is completed with the germline J gene. This rearrangement joins TRBV11-2 to TRBJ2-3; D remains ambiguous. CDR1 is SGHAT, CDR2 FQNNGV, per germline. This CDR3 contains 11 residues. The CDR3 is CASSSVETQYF. CDR3 DNA (partial): TGTGCCAGCAGCTCGGTAGAGACG.

This clone came up many times. The read ends 3 residues early relative to the CDR3; the germline J gene fills the gap. The chain combines TRBV19 with TRBJ2-2; tentative D call: TRBD1 (6 bases). The ends were cut back, 5 bases at V and 7 bases at J, with 14 bases in the middle. Germline assignment: CDR1 LNHDA and CDR2 SQIVND (reference sequence). This CDR3 spans 14 amino acids. Incomplete CDR3 DNA: TGTGCCAGTAGTGTTACAGGGTCGGGCGGGGAG. Protein product: CASSVTGSGGE. The CDR3, in full, reads CASSVTGSGGELFF.

This clone has at least ten counts. The CDR3 end is not reached by the read, which stops 3 residues before it; the germline J gene fills it in. The J gene is TRBJ2-7, the V gene TRBV19, with D possibly TRBD1 on 6 matching bases. V shed 5 bases and J shed 2 bases, with 19 bases lying between them. This CDR3 is built from 16 residues. CDR1 and CDR2 (germline): LNHDA, SQIVND (reference sequence). The CDR3 is CASSRFLQGPAYEQYF. The part of the CDR3 DNA that was read is TGTGCCAGTAGTCGGTTCCTACAGGGCCCGGCCTACGAG.

This clone appeared many times. Coverage ceases 3 residues before the CDR3 finishes, and the germline J gene fills in the end. The rearrangement joins TRBV30 to TRBJ1-6; TRBD1 matches 7 bases. J was trimmed by 7 bases and V by 1 base; bases with no gene match: 1. This CDR3 is built from 13 residues. CDR1 is GTSNPN and CDR2 is SVGIG in the germline V gene (reference sequence). The CDR3 DNA, read in part, is TGTGCCTGGAGTGGACAGGGCAATTCACCC. This sequence encodes CAWSGQGNSP. The full CDR3 sequence reads CAWSGQGNSPLHF.

The table lists this clone with many counts. Partial CDR3 DNA: TGTGCCATCAGGAGGGGTGGAAGCTCCTACAATGAG. This translates into CAIRRGGSSYNE. Given in full, the CDR3 is CAIRRGGSSYNEQFF. The rearrangement links TRBV10-3 to TRBJ2-1; D tentatively reads TRBD1 or TRBD2 (5 bases each). The read comes to an end 3 residues before the CDR3 does, leaving the germline J gene to fill in the end. The V and J ends lost 6 bases and 0 bases respectively, with 12 bases between them. CDR1 is ENHRY, CDR2 SYGVKD, per germline. The CDR3 consists of 15 residues.

In its sample, this clone was seen many times. From the germline J gene comes the end of the CDR3, since the read stops 3 residues before it. The rearrangement joins TRBV7-2 to TRBJ1-5; D is possibly TRBD1 (5 bases). CDR1 and CDR2 from the germline V gene are SGHTA and FQGNSA. This CDR3 region has 16 residues. V dropped 0 bases and J dropped 6 bases, with 15 bases sitting between them. CDR3 loop: CASSLAPGGQGQPQHF. The part of the CDR3 DNA that was read is TGTGCCAGCAGCTTAGCGCCGGGAGGTCAGGGTCAGCCC.

This clone was seen ten or more times. The read stops 3 residues short of the end of the CDR3; the missing end is completed from the germline J gene. The J gene is TRBJ2-3, the V gene TRBV4-1; D unclear. Germline-derived CDR1 and CDR2 are MGHRA and YSYEKL. The CDR3 has 15 amino acids. V was pared by 1 base and J by 6 bases, with 14 bases between. This chain's CDR3 is CASSQGDLAVDTQYF. The covered CDR3 bases are TGCGCCAGCAGCCAAGGAGACTTAGCCGTGGATACG.

This clone was observed many times. Coverage ceases 3 residues before the CDR3 finishes, and the germline J gene fills in the end. The rearrangement links TRBV28 to TRBJ2-7; 8 bases align to TRBD1. Germline CDR1 is MDHEN and CDR2 is SYDVKM. The CDR3 consists of 16 residues. V lost 4 bases to trimming and J lost 2 bases; unmatched junction nucleotides: 10. The sequenced part of the CDR3 DNA is TGTGCCAGCAGTTCTCAGACAGGGGAAGGGGCCTACGAG. This encodes CASSSQTGEGAYE. The entire CDR3 reads CASSSQTGEGAYEQYF.

Worth noting for this clone: Read coverage stops 3 residues before the CDR3 terminus; the germline J gene supplies the remainder. The chain joins TRBV7-9 to TRBJ1-2; 9 positions match TRBD1. The length of the CDR3 is 15 residues. The V gene end was trimmed by 5 bases and the J gene end by 4 bases; junction bases not matched to a gene: 8. CDR1 and CDR2 (germline): SEHNR, FQNEAQ (reference sequence). The CDR3 protein is CASSPETGGSYGYTF. Incomplete CDR3 DNA: TGTGCCAGCAGCCCCGAGACAGGGGGAAGCTATGGC.

CDR3 DNA (partial): TGTGCCAGCTCAGAGGGGGTGTACCAAGAGACC. Protein product: CASSEGVYQET. The CDR3 in full is CASSEGVYQETQYF. The chain joins TRBV18 to TRBJ2-5, with TRBD1 as a possible D gene (6 bases). The read stops 3 residues short of the end of the CDR3; the missing end is completed from the germline J gene. The length of the CDR3 is 14 residues. V shed 5 bases and J shed 0 bases, with 10 bases lying between them. The V gene's germline CDR1 is KGHSH and CDR2 LQKENI.

This clone appeared many times. The missing CDR3 end, 3 residues past where the read stops, is filled in from the germline J gene. The V and J genes are TRBV2 and TRBJ2-2; 9 bases are a match to TRBD2. The CDR3 has 14 amino acids. V lost 8 bases and J lost 6; bases outside the gene matches: 7. Looked up from germline, CDR1 is SNHLY and CDR2 is FYNNEI. CDR3 DNA (partial): TGTGCCAGCCTGGGGGTAGCGGGAGCCGGGGAG. Protein sequence: CASLGVAGAGE. The CDR3 as a whole reads CASLGVAGAGELFF.

This clone showed up many times. CDR3: CASSRFRGAGTYEQYF. The covered CDR3 bases are TGTGCCAGCAGCCGATTTCGGGGGGCGGGGACCTACGAG. The chain has TRBV7-6 and TRBJ2-7, with D maybe TRBD2 (7 bases). Sequencing ends 3 residues short of the CDR3 end; the germline J gene provides the rest. The V gene lost 5 bases and the J gene lost 2 bases, with 19 bases spanning the gap. This CDR3 has 16 residues. Per the germline V gene, CDR1 is SGHVS and CDR2 is FNYEAQ. The variable domain in full, completed from reference TRBV7-6 and TRBJ2-7, reads GAGVSQSPRYKVTKRGQDVALRCDPISGHVSLYWYRQALGQGPEFLTYFNYEAQQDKSGLPNDRFSAERPEGSISTLTIQRTEQRDSAMYRCASSRFRGAGTYEQYFGPGTRLTVT.

This clone was observed many times. The CDR3 is cut off 3 residues early in the read; its end comes from the germline J gene. The chain joins TRBV20-1 to TRBJ2-7; 8 bases are shared with TRBD2. Germline V gene lookup returns CDR1 DFQATT and CDR2 SNEGSKA (reference sequence). CDR3 length equals 15 residues. With 0 bases clipped from V and 6 bases from J, the junction kept 10 bases outside the gene matches. Partial CDR3 DNA: TGCAGTGCTAGAGATCGAGGCCAGCGGGGGAGCGAG. Residues: CSARDRGQRGSE. The whole CDR3 protein reads CSARDRGQRGSEQYF.

This clone appeared many times. The observed sequence ends 3 residues before the CDR3 terminus, with the missing tail filled in from the germline J gene. V is TRBV9 and J is TRBJ1-1; a possible D gene is TRBD1 (5 bases). Trimming removed 1 base at V and 5 bases at J, with 15 bases between. The CDR3 extends over 15 amino acids. CDR1 and CDR2 from the germline V gene are SGDLS and YYNGEE. The part of the CDR3 DNA that was read is TGTGCCAGCAGCGTAAACCTCTCAGGGAGAACTGAA. Translation: CASSVNLSGRTE. The full CDR3 protein reads CASSVNLSGRTEAFF.

This clone was seen repeatedly, ten times or more. The CDR3 goes on 3 residues after the read ends, and that part is filled in from the germline J gene. The chain couples TRBV12-3 or TRBV12-4 to TRBJ2-3, with D maybe TRBD2 (5 bases). The V and J ends lost 2 bases and 8 bases respectively, with 11 bases between them. This CDR3 is built from 13 residues. Here the CDR3 reads CASSLTRPATQYF. CDR3 bases read: TGTGCCAGCAGTTTAACTAGACCAGCTACG.

This clone was picked up many times. The read falls 3 residues short of the CDR3 end, and the missing part is taken from the germline J gene. V is TRBV6-1 and J is TRBJ2-2; 7 bases line up with TRBD1. The germline CDR1 and CDR2 sequences are MNHNS and SASEGT. J gave up 5 bases and V 4 bases, and 10 bases lay outside the gene matches. The CDR3 covers 16 residues. The covered CDR3 bases are TGTGCCAGCAGTGCTGTAGGGGGCGCCGGTACCGGGGAG. It translates to CASSAVGGAGTGE. The whole CDR3 region reads CASSAVGGAGTGELFF.

This clone appeared many times. The read ends 3 residues early relative to the CDR3; the germline J gene fills the gap. The chain couples TRBV5-1 to TRBJ1-2, with D possibly TRBD1 on 6 matching bases. The germline CDR1 and CDR2 sequences are SGHRS and YFSETQ. Trimming left V 4 bases short and J 0 bases short, with 25 bases between. The CDR3 covers 19 residues. CDR3 amino acids: CASSPIAGGRGLANYGYTF. The covered CDR3 bases are TGCGCCAGCAGCCCGATTGCCGGAGGCAGGGGCCTGGCTAACTATGGC.